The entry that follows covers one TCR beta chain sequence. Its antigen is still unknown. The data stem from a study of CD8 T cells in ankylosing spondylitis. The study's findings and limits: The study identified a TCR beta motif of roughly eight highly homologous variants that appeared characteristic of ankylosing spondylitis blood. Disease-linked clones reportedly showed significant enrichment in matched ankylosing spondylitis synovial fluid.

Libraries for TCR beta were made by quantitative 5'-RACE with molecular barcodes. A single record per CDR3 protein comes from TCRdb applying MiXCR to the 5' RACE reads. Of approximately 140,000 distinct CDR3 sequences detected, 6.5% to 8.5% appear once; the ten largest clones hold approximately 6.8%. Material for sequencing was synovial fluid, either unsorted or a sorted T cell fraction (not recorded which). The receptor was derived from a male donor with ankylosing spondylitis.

As DNA, the CDR3 is TGTGCCAGCAGCTCGTGGGCTGGGAATGGAAACACCATATATTTT. The encoded protein is CASSSWAGNGNTIYF. The chain is built from TRBV11-2 and TRBJ1-3; the D is unclear. Germline V gene sequence: CDR1 SGHAT, CDR2 FQNNGV. The CDR3 totals 15 residues. V gave up 4 bases and J gave up 3 bases, with 13 bases separating them.